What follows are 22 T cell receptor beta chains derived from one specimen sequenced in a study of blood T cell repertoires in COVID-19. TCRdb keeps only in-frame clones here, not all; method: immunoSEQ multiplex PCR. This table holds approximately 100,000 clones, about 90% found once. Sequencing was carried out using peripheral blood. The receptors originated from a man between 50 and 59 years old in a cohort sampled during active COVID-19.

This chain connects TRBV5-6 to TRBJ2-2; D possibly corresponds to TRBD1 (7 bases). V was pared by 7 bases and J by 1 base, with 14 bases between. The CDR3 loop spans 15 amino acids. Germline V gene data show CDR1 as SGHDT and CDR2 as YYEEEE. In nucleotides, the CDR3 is TGTGCCAGCGCGCGGCAGGGGGGGAACACCGGGGAGCTGTTTTTT. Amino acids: CASARQGGNTGELFF.

In nucleotides, the CDR3 is TGTGCCAGCAGCTTGGAGGGGAACTATGGCTACACCTTC. It translates to CASSLEGNYGYTF. V usage is TRBV5-6 and J usage is TRBJ1-2, with a weak D call TRBD1 (5 bases). V gave up 0 bases and J gave up 2 bases, with 5 bases separating them. The CDR3 is 13 residues long. Per germline, CDR1 SGHDT and CDR2 YYEEEE.

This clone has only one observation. The CDR3: CASISGFAQPQHF. Here the CDR3 DNA reads TGTGCCAGTATTTCAGGATTTGCTCAGCCCCAGCATTTT. This chain uses TRBV19 with TRBJ1-5; D ambiguous. This CDR3 has 13 amino acids. Germline CDR1 reads LNHDA; CDR2 reads SQIVND (reference sequence). V lost 7 bases and J 6 bases, leaving 13 bases between the germline ends.

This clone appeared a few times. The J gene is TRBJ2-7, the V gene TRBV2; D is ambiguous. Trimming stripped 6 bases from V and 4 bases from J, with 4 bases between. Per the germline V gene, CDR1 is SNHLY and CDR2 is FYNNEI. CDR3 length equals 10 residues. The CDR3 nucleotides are TGTGCCAGCAGATCGTACGAGCAGTACGTC. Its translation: CASRSYEQYV.

Written as DNA, the CDR3 is TGTGCCAGCAGCCAACTATCCACCGGGGGGGGTAGGGGTGGCTACACCTTC. It codes for CASSQLSTGGGRGGYTF. This chain connects TRBV27 to TRBJ1-2; TRBD1 is a possible D gene (5 bases). The V gene's germline CDR1 is MNHEY and CDR2 SMNVEV (reference sequence). This CDR3 region has 17 residues. V was clipped by 6 bases and J by 7 bases, with 27 bases between them.

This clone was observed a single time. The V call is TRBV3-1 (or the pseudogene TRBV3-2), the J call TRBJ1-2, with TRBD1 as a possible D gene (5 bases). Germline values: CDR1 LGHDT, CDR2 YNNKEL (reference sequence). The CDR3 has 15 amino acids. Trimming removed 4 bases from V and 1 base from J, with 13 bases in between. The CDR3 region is CASSPQVGGNYGYTF. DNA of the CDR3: TGTGCCAGCAGCCCTCAAGTGGGGGGTAACTATGGCTACACCTTC.

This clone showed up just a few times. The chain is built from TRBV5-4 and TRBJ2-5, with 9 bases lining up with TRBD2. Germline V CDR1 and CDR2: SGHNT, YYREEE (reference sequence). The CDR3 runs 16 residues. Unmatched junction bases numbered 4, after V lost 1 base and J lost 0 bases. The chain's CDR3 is CASSLKSGGYQETQYF. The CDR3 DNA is TGTGCCAGCAGCTTGAAAAGCGGGGGGTACCAAGAGACCCAGTACTTC.

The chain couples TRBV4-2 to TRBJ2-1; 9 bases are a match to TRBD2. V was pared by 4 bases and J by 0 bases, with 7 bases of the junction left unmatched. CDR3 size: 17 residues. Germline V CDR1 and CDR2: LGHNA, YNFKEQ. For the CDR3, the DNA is TGTGCCAGCAGCCTTGGGGCGGGGGGGAGCTCCTACAATGAGCAGTTCTTC. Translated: CASSLGAGGSSYNEQFF.

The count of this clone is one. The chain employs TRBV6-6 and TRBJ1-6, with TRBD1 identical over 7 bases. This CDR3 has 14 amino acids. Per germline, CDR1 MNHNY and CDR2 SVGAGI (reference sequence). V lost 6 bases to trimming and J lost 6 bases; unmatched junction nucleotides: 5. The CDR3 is CASRMGQFNSPLHF. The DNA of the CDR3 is TGTGCCAGCAGAATGGGACAGTTTAATTCACCCCTCCACTTT.

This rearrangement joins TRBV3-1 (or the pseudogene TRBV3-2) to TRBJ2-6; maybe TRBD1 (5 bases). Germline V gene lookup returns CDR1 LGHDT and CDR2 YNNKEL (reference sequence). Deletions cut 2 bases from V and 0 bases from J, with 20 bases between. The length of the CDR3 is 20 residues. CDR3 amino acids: CASSQPTRRQGSSGANVLTF. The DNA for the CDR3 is TGTGCCAGCAGCCAACCAACCCGCCGGCAGGGCAGCTCTGGGGCCAACGTCCTGACTTTC.

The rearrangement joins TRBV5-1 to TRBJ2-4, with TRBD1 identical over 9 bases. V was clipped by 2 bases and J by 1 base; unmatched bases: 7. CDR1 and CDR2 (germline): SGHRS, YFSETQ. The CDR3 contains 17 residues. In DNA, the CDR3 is TGCGCCAGCAGCTTTGACGGGACAGGGAGTGCCAAAAACATTCAGTACTTC. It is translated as CASSFDGTGSAKNIQYF.

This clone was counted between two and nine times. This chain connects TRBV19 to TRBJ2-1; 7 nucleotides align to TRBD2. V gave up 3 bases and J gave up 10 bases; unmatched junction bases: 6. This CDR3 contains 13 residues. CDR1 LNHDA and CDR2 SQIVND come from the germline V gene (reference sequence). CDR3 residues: CASSIGREREQFF. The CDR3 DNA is TGTGCCAGTAGTATTGGGCGGGAGCGGGAGCAGTTCTTC.

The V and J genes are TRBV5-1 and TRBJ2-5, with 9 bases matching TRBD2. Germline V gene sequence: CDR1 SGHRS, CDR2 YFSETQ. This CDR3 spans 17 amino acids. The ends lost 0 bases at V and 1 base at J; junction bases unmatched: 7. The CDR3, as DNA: TGCGCCAGCAGCTTGGGGTCTAGCGGGGTCCTCCAAGAGACCCAGTACTTC. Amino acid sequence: CASSLGSSGVLQETQYF.

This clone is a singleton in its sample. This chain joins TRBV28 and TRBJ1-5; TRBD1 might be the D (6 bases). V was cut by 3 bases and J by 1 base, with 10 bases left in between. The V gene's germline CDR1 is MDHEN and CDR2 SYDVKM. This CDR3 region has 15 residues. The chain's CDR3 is CASSLGAISNQPQHF. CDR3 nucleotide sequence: TGTGCCAGCAGTTTGGGGGCTATAAGCAATCAGCCCCAGCATTTT.

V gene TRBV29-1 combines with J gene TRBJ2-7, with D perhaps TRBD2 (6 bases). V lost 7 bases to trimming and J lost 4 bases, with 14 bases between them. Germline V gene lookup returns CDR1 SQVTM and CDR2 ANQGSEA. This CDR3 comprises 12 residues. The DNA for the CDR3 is TGCAGCGCCGGCGGGGCCTCGTACGAGCAGTACTTC. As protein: CSAGGASYEQYF.

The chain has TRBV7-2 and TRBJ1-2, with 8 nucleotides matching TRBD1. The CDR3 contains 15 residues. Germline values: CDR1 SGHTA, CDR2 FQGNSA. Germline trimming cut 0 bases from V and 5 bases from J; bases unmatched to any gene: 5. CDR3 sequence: CASSLAGTGPYGYTF. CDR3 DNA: TGTGCCAGCAGCTTAGCCGGGACAGGACCGTATGGCTACACCTTC.

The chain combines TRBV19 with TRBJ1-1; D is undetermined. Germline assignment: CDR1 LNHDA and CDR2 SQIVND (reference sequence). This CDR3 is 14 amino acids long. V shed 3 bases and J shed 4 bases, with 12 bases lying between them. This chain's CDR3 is CASSMSQRFTEAFF. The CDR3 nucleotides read TGTGCCAGTAGTATGTCCCAGCGGTTCACTGAAGCTTTCTTT.

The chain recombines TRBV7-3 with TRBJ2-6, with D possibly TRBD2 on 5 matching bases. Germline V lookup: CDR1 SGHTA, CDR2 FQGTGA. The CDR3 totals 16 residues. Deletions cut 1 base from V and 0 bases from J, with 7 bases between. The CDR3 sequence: CASSLKSGSGANVLTF. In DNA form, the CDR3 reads TGTGCCAGCAGCTTAAAAAGCGGCTCTGGGGCCAACGTCCTGACTTTC.

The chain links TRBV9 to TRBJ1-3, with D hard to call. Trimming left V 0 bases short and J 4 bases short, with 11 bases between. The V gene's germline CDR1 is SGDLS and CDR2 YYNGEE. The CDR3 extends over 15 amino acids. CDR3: CASSVGVTAGNTIYF. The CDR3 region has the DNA TGTGCCAGCAGCGTAGGGGTGACTGCCGGAAACACCATATATTTT.

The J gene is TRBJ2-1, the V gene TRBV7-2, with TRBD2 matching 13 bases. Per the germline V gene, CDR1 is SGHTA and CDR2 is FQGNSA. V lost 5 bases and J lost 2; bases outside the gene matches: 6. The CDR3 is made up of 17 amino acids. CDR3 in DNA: TGTGCCAGCAGCCCACTAGCGGGGGGGCGCGCCTACAATGAGCAGTTCTTC. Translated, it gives CASSPLAGGRAYNEQFF.

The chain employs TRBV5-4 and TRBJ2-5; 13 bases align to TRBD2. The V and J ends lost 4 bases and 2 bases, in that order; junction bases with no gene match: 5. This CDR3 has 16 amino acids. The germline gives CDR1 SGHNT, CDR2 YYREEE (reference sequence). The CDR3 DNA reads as TGTGCCAGCAGCCTGACTAGCGGGGGGCCACAAGAGACCCAGTACTTC. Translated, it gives CASSLTSGGPQETQYF.

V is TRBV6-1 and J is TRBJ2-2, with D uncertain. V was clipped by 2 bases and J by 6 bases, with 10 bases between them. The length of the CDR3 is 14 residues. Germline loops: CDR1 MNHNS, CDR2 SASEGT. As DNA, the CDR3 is TGTGCCAGCAGTGAATGGCTAGGTGCCGGGGAGCTGTTTTTT. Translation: CASSEWLGAGELFF.